What follows are 21 T cell receptor beta chains derived from one specimen sequenced in a study of shared T cell receptors in the human thymus. Sequenced by immunoSEQ multiplex PCR; TCRdb stores in-frame clones only, minus some. Here the sample spans hundreds of thousands of clones, 95% being singletons. Specimen: thymocytes. These receptor sequences come from a human donor.

The genes are TRBV4-3 and TRBJ1-2; D might be TRBD1 (5 bases). The length of the CDR3 is 17 residues. The germline V gene has CDR1 LGHNA and CDR2 YSLEER. The ends were cut back, 4 bases at V and 5 bases at J, with 23 bases in the middle. In DNA, the CDR3 is TGCGCCAGCAGCCCCACTGAGACGGGGGACCCAAAATATGGCTACACCTTC. As protein: CASSPTETGDPKYGYTF.

V gene TRBV19 combines with J gene TRBJ2-2, with 7 bases that match TRBD1. Trimming at V came to 7 bases and at J to 4 bases, leaving 9 bases not matched to a gene. The CDR3 covers 15 residues. In germline, CDR1 is LNHDA, CDR2 SQIVND (reference sequence). The CDR3 sequence: CASIQGGGGTGELFF. DNA for the CDR3: TGTGCCAGTATTCAAGGGGGCGGAGGCACCGGGGAGCTGTTTTTT.

The chain carries TRBV28 and TRBJ2-7; 9 bases are a match to TRBD2. This CDR3 has 14 amino acids. J gave up 4 bases and V 5 bases, and 6 bases lay outside the gene matches. Germline CDR1 is MDHEN and CDR2 is SYDVKM. CDR3 sequence: CASSLAGTQYEQYF. The CDR3 region has the DNA TGTGCCAGCAGTCTAGCGGGAACGCAGTACGAGCAGTACTTC.

J is TRBJ2-3 and V is TRBV29-1, with 7 nucleotides matching TRBD1. Germline V CDR1 and CDR2: SQVTM, ANQGSEA. This CDR3 is built from 14 residues. With V trimmed by 3 bases and J by 0 bases, 3 bases remained unmatched. The CDR3 sequence is CSVERTGSTDTQYF. CDR3 DNA: TGCAGCGTTGAGCGGACAGGAAGCACAGATACGCAGTATTTT.

The J gene is TRBJ2-7, the V gene TRBV6-5; 8 bases fit TRBD2. Germline CDR1 is MNHEY and CDR2 is SVGAGI. Trimming cost V 6 bases and J 4 bases; bases outside gene matches: 8. This CDR3 comprises 14 residues. CDR3 protein: CASRPGRGGYEQYF. The CDR3 DNA is TGTGCCAGCAGGCCCGGGAGGGGGGGGTACGAGCAGTACTTC.

This chain links TRBV5-1 with TRBJ2-1; no clear D gene. The germline V gene encodes CDR1 SGHRS and CDR2 YFSETQ. V gave up 4 bases and J gave up 0 bases, with 11 bases separating them. This CDR3 comprises 15 residues. This chain's CDR3 is CASSPDPSSYNEQFF. For the CDR3, the DNA is TGCGCCAGCAGCCCCGACCCGAGCTCCTACAATGAGCAGTTCTTC.

J is TRBJ2-1 and V is TRBV6-4; TRBD1 might be the D (6 bases). V lost 6 bases and J lost 5, with 14 bases in between. CDR3 length: 14 residues. Germline loops: CDR1 MRHNA, CDR2 SNTAGT. CDR3 DNA sequence: TGTGCCAGCAGCTCACAGAAGGGGGACAATGAGCAGTTCTTC. Translation gives CASSSQKGDNEQFF.

The genes are TRBV19 and TRBJ2-1, with 8 bases aligning to TRBD2. CDR3 length: 16 amino acids. The J segment lost 2 bases and the V segment lost 5 bases, leaving 8 bases of the junction unmatched. The germline V gene has CDR1 LNHDA and CDR2 SQIVND (reference sequence). CDR3 sequence (DNA): TGTGCCAGTAGTCGCGCTAGCGGGCTGACCTACAATGAGCAGTTCTTC. Translated: CASSRASGLTYNEQFF.

The chain recombines TRBV6-1 with TRBJ2-3, with a tentative D call TRBD2 (6 bases). The ends were cut back, 3 bases at V and 2 bases at J, with 12 bases in the middle. CDR1 MNHNS and CDR2 SASEGT come from the germline V gene. This CDR3 comprises 15 residues. The CDR3 spells CASSDTGGVTDTQYF. CDR3 DNA: TGTGCCAGCAGTGATACCGGGGGAGTCACAGATACGCAGTATTTT.

The CDR3: CATSRDDRGRSTEAFF. Written as DNA, the CDR3 is TGTGCCACCAGCAGAGACGACAGGGGTAGATCCACTGAAGCTTTCTTT. J is TRBJ1-1 and V is TRBV15; TRBD1 matches at 8 bases. Germline lookup yields CDR1 LNHNV and CDR2 YYDKDF (reference sequence). This CDR3 comprises 16 residues. J gave up 4 bases and V 0 bases, and 7 bases lay outside the gene matches.

The gene calls are TRBV28 and TRBJ2-1; D is perhaps TRBD2 (5 bases). V lost 3 bases, J lost 3 bases, and 6 bases lay in between. The germline gives CDR1 MDHEN, CDR2 SYDVKM. The CDR3 runs 13 residues. CDR3 coding DNA: TGTGCCAGCAGTTTCGGGGTCTACAATGAGCAGTTCTTC. It translates to CASSFGVYNEQFF.

The chain combines TRBV7-9 with TRBJ1-2; D is unresolved. V lost 3 bases and J lost 5, with 13 bases in between. The CDR3 loop spans 14 amino acids. Germline loops: CDR1 SEHNR, CDR2 FQNEAQ (reference sequence). The CDR3 DNA reads TGTGCCAGCAGCTTGGGCAGTCCCCCGTATGGCTACACCTTC. It yields the protein CASSLGSPPYGYTF. The variable domain in full, completed from reference TRBV7-9 and TRBJ1-2, reads DTGVSQNPRHKITKRGQNVTFRCDPISEHNRLYWYRQTLGQGPEFLTYFQNEAQLEKSRLLSDRFSAERPKGSFSTLEIQRTEQGDSAMYLCASSLGSPPYGYTFGSGTRLTVV.

In its sample, this clone was seen a few times. This chain uses TRBV28 with TRBJ2-1; D might be TRBD2 (7 bases). The CDR3 runs to 14 residues. Germline-derived CDR1 and CDR2 are MDHEN and SYDVKM. The germline V and J ends were trimmed by 6 bases and 7 bases, with 16 bases remaining between them. CDR3 DNA sequence: TGTGCCAGCAGCCACGAACAGGGACTAAATGAGCAGTTCTTC. Translating it yields CASSHEQGLNEQFF.

The V and J genes are TRBV11-1 and TRBJ2-1, with 14 nucleotides matching TRBD2. Germline CDR1 reads SGHAT; CDR2 reads FQDESV (reference sequence). V shed 1 base and J 8 bases; nucleotides not matched to a gene: 7. CDR3 size: 17 residues. CDR3 region: CASSLGTSGRPWDEQFF. The CDR3 bases are TGTGCCAGCAGCTTAGGGACTAGCGGGAGGCCTTGGGATGAGCAGTTCTTC.

The chain employs TRBV11-2 and TRBJ2-7; tentatively, D is TRBD2 (5 bases). This CDR3 contains 17 residues. Deletions cut 0 bases from V and 4 bases from J, with 19 bases between. Germline CDR1 is SGHAT and CDR2 is FQNNGV. The CDR3 sequence: CASSLDLKGRMIYEQYF. The CDR3 nucleotides are TGTGCCAGCAGCTTAGATCTAAAAGGGAGAATGATTTACGAGCAGTACTTC.

This clone was observed a single time. V and J are TRBV28 and TRBJ2-1; D not resolved. Germline lookup yields CDR1 MDHEN and CDR2 SYDVKM. V lost 3 bases and J lost 8, with 17 bases in between. The CDR3 runs to 15 residues. The chain's CDR3 is CASSFRAQQGHEQFF. Written as DNA, the CDR3 is TGTGCCAGCAGTTTCCGGGCCCAGCAAGGTCATGAGCAGTTCTTC. Combining the CDR3 with reference TRBV28 and TRBJ2-1 gives the whole variable domain DVKVTQSSRYLVKRTGEKVFLECVQDMDHENMFWYRQDPGLGLRLIYFSYDVKMKEKGDIPEGYSVSREKKERFSLILESASTNQTSMYLCASSFRAQQGHEQFFGPGTRLTVL.

This sequence joins TRBV7-3 and TRBJ2-7, with 13 bases fitting TRBD2. The CDR3 consists of 16 residues. The ends lost 3 bases at V and 6 bases at J; junction bases unmatched: 8. Looked up from germline, CDR1 is SGHTA and CDR2 is FQGTGA. CDR3 coding DNA: TGTGCCAGCAGCTTCCACGGACTAGCGGGAGAGGGCGAGCAGTACTTC. Its protein product is CASSFHGLAGEGEQYF.

The J gene is TRBJ2-1, the V gene TRBV14; D unclear. This CDR3 spans 15 amino acids. Germline V lookup: CDR1 SGHDN, CDR2 FVKESK. Trimming removed 0 bases from V and 8 bases from J, with 14 bases in between. The DNA for the CDR3 is TGTGCCAGCAGCCAAGATCCGGTTTGTACGGATGAGCAGTTCTTC. This encodes CASSQDPVCTDEQFF.

The sample holds one count of this clone. The chain joins TRBV27 to TRBJ2-7, with 8 bases that match TRBD1. The CDR3 is 15 amino acids. CDR1 is MNHEY and CDR2 is SMNVEV in the germline V gene (reference sequence). The junction had 11 bases not matched to a gene; V was cut back by 5 bases and J by 5 bases. The CDR3 region is CASSTQDRESNEQYF. DNA of the CDR3: TGTGCCAGCAGTACACAGGACAGGGAGTCCAACGAGCAGTACTTC.

V is TRBV2 and J is TRBJ2-2, with 8 bases that match TRBD2. The CDR3 sequence is 15 residues long. CDR1 is SNHLY, CDR2 FYNNEI, per germline. Losses at the gene ends were 6 bases for V and 5 bases for J; bases not matched to a gene: 8. CDR3 protein: CASRPGLVQTGELFF. The DNA for the CDR3 is TGTGCCAGCAGGCCGGGACTAGTGCAAACCGGGGAGCTGTTTTTT.

Of note for this clone: The junction differs from germline at one of its ends, possibly a read error. The genes are TRBV7-2 and TRBJ2-1; D call uncertain. Germline CDR1 and CDR2: SGHTA and FQGNSA. This CDR3 has 14 residues. For the CDR3, the DNA is TGTGCCAGCAGCCGGACCGGGTACTACGATGAGCAGTTCTTC. It translates to CASSRTGYYDEQFF.